This TCR beta chain was captured in a study of blood T cell repertoires in COVID-19. With V trimmed by 5 bases and J by 5 bases, 4 bases remained unmatched. Looked up from germline, CDR1 is MNHNY and CDR2 is SVGAGI (reference sequence). The CDR3 consists of 14 residues. Using immunoSEQ multiplex PCR, the repertoire was profiled, and TCRdb retains in-frame clones only, with some absent. The sample holds roughly 120,000 clones, roughly 88% seen once. This chain uses TRBV6-6 with TRBJ1-4, with 8 bases identical to TRBD1. The receptor's source is a woman between 45 and 60 years old with active or convalescent COVID-19. Sequencing used peripheral blood. In nucleotides, the CDR3 is TGTGCCAGCAGTCTACAGGGGGGGAATGAAAAACTGTTTTTT. It translates to CASSLQGGNEKLFF.